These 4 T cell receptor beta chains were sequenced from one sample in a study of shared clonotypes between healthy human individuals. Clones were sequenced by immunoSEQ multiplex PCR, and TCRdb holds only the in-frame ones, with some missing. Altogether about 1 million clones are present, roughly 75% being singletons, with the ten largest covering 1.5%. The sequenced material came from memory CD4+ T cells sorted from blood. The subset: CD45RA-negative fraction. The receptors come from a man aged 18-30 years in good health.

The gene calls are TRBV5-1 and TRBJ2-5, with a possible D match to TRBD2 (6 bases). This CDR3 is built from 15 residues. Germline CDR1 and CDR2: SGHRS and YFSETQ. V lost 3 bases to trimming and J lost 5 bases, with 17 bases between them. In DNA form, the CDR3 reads TGCGCCAGCAGCTCCCTGGGGGGAAGCCAGGAGACCCAGTACTTC. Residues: CASSSLGGSQETQYF.

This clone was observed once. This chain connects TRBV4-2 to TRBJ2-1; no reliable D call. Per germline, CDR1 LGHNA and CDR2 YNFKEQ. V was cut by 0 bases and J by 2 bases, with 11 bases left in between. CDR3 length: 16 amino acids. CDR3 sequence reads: CASSQDYSKAYNEQFF. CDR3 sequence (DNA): TGTGCCAGCAGCCAAGATTACAGCAAGGCCTACAATGAGCAGTTCTTC.

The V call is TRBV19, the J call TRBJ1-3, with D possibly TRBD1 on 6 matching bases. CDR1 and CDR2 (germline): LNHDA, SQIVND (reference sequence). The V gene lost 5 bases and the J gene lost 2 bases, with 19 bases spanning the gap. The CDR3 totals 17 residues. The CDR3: CASSPRRRGDPGNTIYF. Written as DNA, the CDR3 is TGTGCCAGTAGTCCCCGGCGCAGGGGTGATCCTGGAAACACCATATATTTT.

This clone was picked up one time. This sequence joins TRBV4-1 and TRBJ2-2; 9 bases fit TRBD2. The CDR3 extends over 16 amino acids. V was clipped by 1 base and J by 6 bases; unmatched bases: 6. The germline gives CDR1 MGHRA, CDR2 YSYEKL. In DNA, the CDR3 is TGCGCCAGCAGCCAAGTCCCAGCGGGGGGATCCGGGGAGCTGTTTTTT. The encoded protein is CASSQVPAGGSGELFF.